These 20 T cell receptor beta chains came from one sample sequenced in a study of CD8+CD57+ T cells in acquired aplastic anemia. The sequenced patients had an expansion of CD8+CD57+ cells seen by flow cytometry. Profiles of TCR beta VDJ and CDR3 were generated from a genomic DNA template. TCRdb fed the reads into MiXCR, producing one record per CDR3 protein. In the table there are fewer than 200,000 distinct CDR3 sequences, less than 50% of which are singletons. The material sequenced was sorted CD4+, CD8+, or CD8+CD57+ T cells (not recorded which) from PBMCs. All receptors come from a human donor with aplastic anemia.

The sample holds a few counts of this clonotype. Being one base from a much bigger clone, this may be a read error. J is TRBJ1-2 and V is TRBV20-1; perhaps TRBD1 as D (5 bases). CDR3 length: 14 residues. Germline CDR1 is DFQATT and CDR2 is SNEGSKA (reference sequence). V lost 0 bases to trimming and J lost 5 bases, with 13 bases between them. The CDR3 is CSARDRRGVYGYTF. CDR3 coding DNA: TGCAGTGCTAGAGATCGCCGGGGGGTGTATGGCTACACCTTC.

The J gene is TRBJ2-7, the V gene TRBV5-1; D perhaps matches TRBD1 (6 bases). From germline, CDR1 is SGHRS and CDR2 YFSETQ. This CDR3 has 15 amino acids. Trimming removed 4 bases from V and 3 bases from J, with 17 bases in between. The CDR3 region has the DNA TGCGCCAGCAGCCCGACCGGGACACCATACTACGAGCAGTACTTC. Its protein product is CASSPTGTPYYEQYF.

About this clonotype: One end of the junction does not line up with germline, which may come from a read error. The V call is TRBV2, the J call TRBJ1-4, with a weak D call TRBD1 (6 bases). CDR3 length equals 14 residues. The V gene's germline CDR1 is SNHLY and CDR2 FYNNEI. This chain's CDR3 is CASSEGQGRAKLLF. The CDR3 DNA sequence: TGTGCCAGCAGTGAAGGGCAGGGGAGGGCAAAACTGCTTTTT.

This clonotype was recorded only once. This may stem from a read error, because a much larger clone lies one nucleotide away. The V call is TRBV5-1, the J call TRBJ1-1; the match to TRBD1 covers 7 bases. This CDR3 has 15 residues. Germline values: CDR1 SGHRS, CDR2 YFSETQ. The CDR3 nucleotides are TGCGCCAGCAGCTCAAGTAGGGGACAGAACACTGAAGCTCTCTTT. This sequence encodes CASSSSRGQNTEALF.

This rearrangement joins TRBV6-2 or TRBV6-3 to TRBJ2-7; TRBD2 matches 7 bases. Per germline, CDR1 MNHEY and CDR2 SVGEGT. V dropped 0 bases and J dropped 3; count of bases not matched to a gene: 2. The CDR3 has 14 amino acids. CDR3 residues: CASSYSPGGYEQYF. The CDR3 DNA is TGTGCCAGCAGTTACTCGCCGGGAGGCTACGAGCAGTACTTC.

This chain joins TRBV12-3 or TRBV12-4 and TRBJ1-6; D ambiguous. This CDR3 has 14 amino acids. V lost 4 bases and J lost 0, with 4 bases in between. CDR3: CASSSSSYNSPLHF. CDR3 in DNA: TGTGCCAGCAGTTCCAGCTCCTATAATTCACCCCTCCACTTT.

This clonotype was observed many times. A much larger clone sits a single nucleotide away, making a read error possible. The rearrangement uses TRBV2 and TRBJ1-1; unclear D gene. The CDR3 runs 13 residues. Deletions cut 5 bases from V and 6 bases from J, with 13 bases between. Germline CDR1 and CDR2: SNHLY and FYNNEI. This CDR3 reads CASSRTITPEAFF. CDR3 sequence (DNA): TGTGCCAGCAGTCGAACGATCACTCCTGAAGCTTTCTTT. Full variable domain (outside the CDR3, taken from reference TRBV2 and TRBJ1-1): EPEVTQTPSHQVTQMGQEVILRCVPISNHLYFYWYRQILGQKVEFLVSFYNNEISEKSEIFDDQFSVERPDGSNFTLKIRSTKLEDSAMYFCASSRTITPEAFFGQGTRLTVV.

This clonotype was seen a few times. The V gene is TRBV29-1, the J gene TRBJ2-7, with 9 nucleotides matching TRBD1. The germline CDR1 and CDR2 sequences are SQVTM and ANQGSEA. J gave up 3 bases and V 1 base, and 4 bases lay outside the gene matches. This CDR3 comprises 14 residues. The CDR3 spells CSVEGGGQGYEQYF. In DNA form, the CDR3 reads TGCAGCGTTGAAGGTGGGGGACAGGGCTACGAGCAGTACTTC.

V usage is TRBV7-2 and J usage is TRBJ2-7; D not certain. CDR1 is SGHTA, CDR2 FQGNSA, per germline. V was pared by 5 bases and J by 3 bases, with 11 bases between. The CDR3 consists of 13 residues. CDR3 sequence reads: CASSPVGRYEQYF. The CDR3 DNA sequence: TGTGCCAGCAGCCCAGTTGGACGCTACGAGCAGTACTTC.

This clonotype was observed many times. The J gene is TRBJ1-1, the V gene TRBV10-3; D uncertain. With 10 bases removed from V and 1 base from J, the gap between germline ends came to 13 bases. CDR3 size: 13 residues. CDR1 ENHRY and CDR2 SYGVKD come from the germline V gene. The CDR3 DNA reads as TGTGCCACCAGAGGAGACGGGAACACTGAAGCTTTCTTT. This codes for CATRGDGNTEAFF.

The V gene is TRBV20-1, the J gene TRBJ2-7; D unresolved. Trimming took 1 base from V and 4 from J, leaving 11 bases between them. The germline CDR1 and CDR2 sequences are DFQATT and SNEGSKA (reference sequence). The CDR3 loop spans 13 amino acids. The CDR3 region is CSARGTLNYEQYF. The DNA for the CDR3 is TGCAGTGCTAGAGGAACCCTTAATTACGAGCAGTACTTC.

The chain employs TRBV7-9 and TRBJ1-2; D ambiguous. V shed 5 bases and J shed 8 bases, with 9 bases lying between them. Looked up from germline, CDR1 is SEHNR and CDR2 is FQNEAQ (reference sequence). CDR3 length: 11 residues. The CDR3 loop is CASSLRQGYTF. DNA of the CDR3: TGTGCCAGCAGCCTCAGGCAGGGCTACACCTTC.

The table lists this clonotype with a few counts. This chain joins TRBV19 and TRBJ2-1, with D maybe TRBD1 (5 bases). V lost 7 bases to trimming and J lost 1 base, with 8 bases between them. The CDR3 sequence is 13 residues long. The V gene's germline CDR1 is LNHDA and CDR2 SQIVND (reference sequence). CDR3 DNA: TGTGCCAGTAATTCAGGGTCCTACAATGAGCAGTTCTTC. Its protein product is CASNSGSYNEQFF.

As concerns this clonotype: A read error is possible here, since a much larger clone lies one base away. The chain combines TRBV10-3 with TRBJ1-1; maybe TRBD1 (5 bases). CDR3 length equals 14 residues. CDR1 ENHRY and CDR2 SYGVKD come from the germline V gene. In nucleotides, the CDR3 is TGTGCCAGCAGTTACGGGGGGGGAAGCACTGAAGCTTTATTT. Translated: CASSYGGGSTEALF.

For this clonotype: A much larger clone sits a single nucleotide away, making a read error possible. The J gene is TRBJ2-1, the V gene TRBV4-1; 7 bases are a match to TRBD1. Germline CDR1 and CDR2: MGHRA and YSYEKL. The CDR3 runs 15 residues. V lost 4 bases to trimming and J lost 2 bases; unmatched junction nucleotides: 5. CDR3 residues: CASSPGQVAYNEQFF. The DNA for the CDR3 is TGCGCCAGCAGCCCCGGACAGGTAGCCTACAATGAGCAGTTCTTC.

The CDR3 loop reads CANLSDTSGGREQFF. CDR3 in DNA: TGTGCCAACCTCTCAGACACTAGCGGGGGCCGGGAGCAGTTCTTC. V and J are TRBV6-7 and TRBJ2-1; TRBD2 aligns across 11 bases. TRBV6-7 belongs to the ORF category, with a function that is uncertain. This CDR3 comprises 15 residues. V trimming: 10 bases; J trimming: 10 bases; junction bases outside the gene matches: 15.

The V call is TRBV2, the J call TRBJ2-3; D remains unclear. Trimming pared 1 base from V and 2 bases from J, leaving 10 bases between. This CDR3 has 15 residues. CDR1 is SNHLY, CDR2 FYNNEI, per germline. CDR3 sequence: CASSEEGSHTDTQYF. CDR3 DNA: TGTGCCAGCAGTGAAGAGGGCAGCCACACAGATACGCAGTATTTT.

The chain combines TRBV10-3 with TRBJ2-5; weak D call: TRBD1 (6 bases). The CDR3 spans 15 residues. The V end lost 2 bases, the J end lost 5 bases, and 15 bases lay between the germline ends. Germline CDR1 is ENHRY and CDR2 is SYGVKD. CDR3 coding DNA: TGTGCCATCAGTGAGGCAGGGGCGGCGGAGGAGACCCAGTACTTC. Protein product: CAISEAGAAEETQYF.

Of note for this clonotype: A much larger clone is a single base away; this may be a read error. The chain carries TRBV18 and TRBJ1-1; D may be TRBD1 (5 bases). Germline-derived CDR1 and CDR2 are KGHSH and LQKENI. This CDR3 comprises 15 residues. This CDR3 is CASSPLPGGDTGAFF. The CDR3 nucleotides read TGTGCCAGCTCACCACTCCCTGGGGGTGACACTGGAGCTTTCTTT.

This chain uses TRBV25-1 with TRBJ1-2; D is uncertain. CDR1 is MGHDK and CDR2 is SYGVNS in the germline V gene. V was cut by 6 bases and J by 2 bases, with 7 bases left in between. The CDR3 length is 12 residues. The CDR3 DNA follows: TGTGCCAGCAGAGGCCCCAACTATGGCTACACCTTC. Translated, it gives CASRGPNYGYTF.